This T cell receptor beta chain appears in the sequencing data of a study of patients and donors after allogeneic stem cell transplantation. Trimming took 4 bases from V and 4 from J, leaving 5 bases between them. This CDR3 has 12 amino acids. Germline CDR1 reads SGHVS; CDR2 reads FQNEAQ. TCRdb redid the calling of the RT-PCR reads with MiXCR, one entry per CDR3 protein. The sample yields 150,000 to 250,000 distinct CDR3 sequences, around two fifths seen once. The specimen was blood, either unsorted or a sorted T cell fraction (not recorded which). The J gene is TRBJ1-5, the V gene TRBV7-8; D gene uncertain. This clonotype was sampled from a human donor who was either an allogeneic HSCT recipient or a stem cell or donor lymphocyte infusion donor (not recorded which). It is not recorded whose cells these are; they may come from a transplant donor. The CDR3 bases are TGTGCCAGCAGCTCAGTTAATCAGCCCCAGCATTTT. This gives the protein CASSSVNQPQHF.